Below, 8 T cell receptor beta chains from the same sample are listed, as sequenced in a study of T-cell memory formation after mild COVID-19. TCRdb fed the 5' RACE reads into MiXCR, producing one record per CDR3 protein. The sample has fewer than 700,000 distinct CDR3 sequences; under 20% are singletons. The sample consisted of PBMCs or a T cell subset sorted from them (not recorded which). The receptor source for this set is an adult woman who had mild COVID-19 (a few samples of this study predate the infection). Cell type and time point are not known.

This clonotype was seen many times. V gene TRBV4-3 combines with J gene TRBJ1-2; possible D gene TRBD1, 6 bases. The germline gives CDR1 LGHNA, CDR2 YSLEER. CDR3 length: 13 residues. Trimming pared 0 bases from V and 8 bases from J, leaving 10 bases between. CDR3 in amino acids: CASSQDWGLGYTF. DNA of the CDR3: TGCGCCAGCAGCCAAGACTGGGGGCTCGGCTACACCTTC.

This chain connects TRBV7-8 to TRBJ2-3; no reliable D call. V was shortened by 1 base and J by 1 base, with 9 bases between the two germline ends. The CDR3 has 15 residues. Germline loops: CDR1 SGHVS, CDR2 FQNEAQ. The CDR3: CASSLDTPGTDTQYF. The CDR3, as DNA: TGTGCCAGCAGCTTAGATACCCCGGGCACAGATACGCAGTATTTT.

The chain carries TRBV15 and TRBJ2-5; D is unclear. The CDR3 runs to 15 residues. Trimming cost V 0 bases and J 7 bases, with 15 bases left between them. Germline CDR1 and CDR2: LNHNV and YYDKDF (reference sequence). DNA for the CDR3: TGTGCCACCAGCAGAGATTCTCCCGCGACGGGGACCCAGTACTTC. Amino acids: CATSRDSPATGTQYF.

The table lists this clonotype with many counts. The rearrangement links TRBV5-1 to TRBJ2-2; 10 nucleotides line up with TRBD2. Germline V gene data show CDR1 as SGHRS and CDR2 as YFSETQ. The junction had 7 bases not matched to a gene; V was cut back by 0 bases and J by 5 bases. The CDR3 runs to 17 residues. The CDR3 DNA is TGCGCCAGCAGCTTGGCTAGCGGGGGAGGCGGAACCGGGGAGCTGTTTTTT. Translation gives CASSLASGGGGTGELFF.

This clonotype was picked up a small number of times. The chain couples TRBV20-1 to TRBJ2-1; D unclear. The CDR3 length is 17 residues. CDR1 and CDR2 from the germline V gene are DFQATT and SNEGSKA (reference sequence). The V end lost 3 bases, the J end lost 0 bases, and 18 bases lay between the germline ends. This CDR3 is CSASDPIGISSYNEQFF. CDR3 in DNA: TGCAGTGCTAGCGACCCAATTGGGATCAGCTCCTACAATGAGCAGTTCTTC.

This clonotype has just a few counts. The CDR3 is CASSTQGAGANVLTF. As DNA, the CDR3 is TGTGCCAGTAGTACCCAAGGGGCCGGGGCCAACGTCCTGACTTTC. The rearrangement links TRBV19 to TRBJ2-6, with a tentative D call TRBD1 (5 bases). Deletions cut 4 bases from V and 4 bases from J, with 11 bases between. The CDR3 length is 15 residues. The germline gives CDR1 LNHDA, CDR2 SQIVND (reference sequence).

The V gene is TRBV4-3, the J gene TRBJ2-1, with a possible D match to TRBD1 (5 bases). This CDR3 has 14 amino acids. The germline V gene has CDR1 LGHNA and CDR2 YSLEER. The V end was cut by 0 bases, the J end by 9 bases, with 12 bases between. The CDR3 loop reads CASSQDAGRAEQFF. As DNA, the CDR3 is TGCGCCAGCAGCCAAGATGCAGGGCGAGCTGAGCAGTTCTTC.

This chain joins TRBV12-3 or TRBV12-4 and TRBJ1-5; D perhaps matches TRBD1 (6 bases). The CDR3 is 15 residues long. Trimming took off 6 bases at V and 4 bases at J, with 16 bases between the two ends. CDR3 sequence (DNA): TGTGCCAGCAGCACCCTGGGGGGGCTGAATCAGCCCCAGCATTTT. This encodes CASSTLGGLNQPQHF.